Listed below are T cell receptor beta chains from one sample, sequenced in a study of blood T cell repertoires in COVID-19. Libraries were prepared by immunoSEQ multiplex PCR; TCRdb keeps only in-frame clonotypes and omits some of them. In the table there are around 160,000 clones, roughly 84% of which are singletons. Sequencing was done on a sample of PBMCs or T cells enriched from blood (not recorded which). The receptors were sampled from a woman between 50 and 59 years old who had been exposed to COVID-19. Each CDR3 is given with its conserved first and last residue. The D gene is left open where the match is weak. Size is omitted from some rows. Given values are once, few, many or a class for expanded clones.

CDR3 DNA	CDR3 protein	clone size	V gene	D gene	J gene
TGTGCCAGTAGTATGTTGAGCGGGGGGCCAGAAGAGACCCAGTACTTC	CASSMLSGGPEETQYF	NA	TRBV19	TRBD2	TRBJ2-5
TGTGCCAGCAGTGTTATAGACACCATATATTTT	CASSVIDTIYF	NA	TRBV7-9	NA	TRBJ1-3
TGCGCCTCCACGCGACAGGGTAGCAACACAGATACGCAGTATTTT	CASTRQGSNTDTQYF	NA	TRBV5-1	TRBD1	TRBJ2-3
TGTGCCAGCAGCTTCCGTACACCGGGACTAGTAGGGGAGCTGTTTTTT	CASSFRTPGLVGELFF	NA	TRBV7-6	TRBD2	TRBJ2-2
TGTGCCAGCAGCCATTGGCCCCGTGGGCAGGGGGGCGAGCAGTACTTC	CASSHWPRGQGGEQYF	NA	TRBV7-6	NA	TRBJ2-7
TGCGCCAGCAGCCAGAGTGACAGCTACGAGCAGTACTTC	CASSQSDSYEQYF	NA	TRBV4-3	NA	TRBJ2-7
TGTGCCAGCAGCGTAGATACAGGCTACGAGCAGTACTTC	CASSVDTGYEQYF	NA	TRBV9	NA	TRBJ2-7
TGTGCCAGCAGGTACGGGGCTTATAATCAGCCCCAGCATTTT	CASRYGAYNQPQHF	NA	TRBV6-2/TRBV6-3	NA	TRBJ1-5
TGCGCCAGCAGCTTGGAAAAGGTCCCAGGGAAACAAGAGACCCAGTACTTC	CASSLEKVPGKQETQYF	NA	TRBV5-1	NA	TRBJ2-5
TGTGCCAGCTCACCACCGAGTAGGGGGGACTATTTGACTGAGACCCAGTACTTC	CASSPPSRGDYLTETQYF	NA	TRBV18	NA	TRBJ2-5
TGCGCCAGCAGGCGCCTTCGGAACTATGGCTACACCTTC	CASRRLRNYGYTF	NA	TRBV10-1	NA	TRBJ1-2
TGCGCCAGCAGCCAAGATCGGGGTTCTTATATCTACGAGCAGTACTTC	CASSQDRGSYIYEQYF	NA	TRBV4-3	NA	TRBJ2-7
TGTGCCAGCAGCGTAGGAGGACAGAGGGACCTTTTAGACAAAAACATTCAGTACTTC	CASSVGGQRDLLDKNIQYF	NA	TRBV9	NA	TRBJ2-4
TGTGCCAGCAGCTTATTCCCCGGGCAGCCCCAGCATTTT	CASSLFPGQPQHF	NA	TRBV7-2	NA	TRBJ1-5
TGCAGTGCTAGTCTGTCCCAAGAGACCCAGTACTTC	CSASLSQETQYF	NA	TRBV20-1	NA	TRBJ2-5
TGCGCCAGCAGCTTGGTCTCGACAGGGAGAGAGACCCAGTACTTC	CASSLVSTGRETQYF	NA	TRBV5-1	TRBD1	TRBJ2-5
TGCGCCAGCAGCTTGGTTCAGGGTGGGGAAAAACTGTTTTTT	CASSLVQGGEKLFF	NA	TRBV5-1	NA	TRBJ1-4
TGTGCCAGTAGTATAGATGCGGTGAGCACTGAAGCTTTCTTT	CASSIDAVSTEAFF	NA	TRBV19	NA	TRBJ1-1
TGTGCCAGCTCGCCCCGGCGGGGGGGGAATGAAAAACTGTTTTTT	CASSPRRGGNEKLFF	NA	TRBV18	NA	TRBJ1-4
TGTGCCAGCAGCTTAGAATCACTTGAAGCTTTCTTT	CASSLESLEAFF	NA	TRBV11-1	NA	TRBJ1-1
TGCGCCAGCAGCCCTGGACAGGGGGGATCCTACAATGAGCAGTTCTTC	CASSPGQGGSYNEQFF	NA	TRBV10-1	TRBD1	TRBJ2-1
TGTGCCAGCAGTTTCCAGGGGATAGGCAATCAGCCCCAGCATTTT	CASSFQGIGNQPQHF	once	TRBV2	NA	TRBJ1-5
TGTGCCAGCAGCGTAGGGGCGGGGGCCAACAATGAGCAGTTCTTC	CASSVGAGANNEQFF	NA	TRBV9	NA	TRBJ2-1
TGTGCCAGCAGCTTGGGGTCTCGGAGAACTGAAGCTTTCTTT	CASSLGSRRTEAFF	NA	TRBV5-8	NA	TRBJ1-1
TGTGCCATCAGTGACTTCGGAGCGGTCCGGGACACCGGGGAGCTGTTTTTT	CAISDFGAVRDTGELFF	NA	TRBV10-3	NA	TRBJ2-2
TGTGCCAGCAGCACCAAGGGGGCAGGGGACTACGAGCAGTACTTC	CASSTKGAGDYEQYF	NA	TRBV7-9	TRBD1	TRBJ2-7
TGTGCCACGAAGGGGGACCCAGTCCTAAGAGGTTCACCCCTCCACTTT	CATKGDPVLRGSPLHF	NA	TRBV19	NA	TRBJ1-6
TGCGCCAGCAGCTTCCCCGGGAAGGTCGGCGGGGAGCTGTTTTTT	CASSFPGKVGGELFF	NA	TRBV5-1	NA	TRBJ2-2
TGTGCCACCAAACGACAGGGGAATAGCAATCAGCCCCAGCATTTT	CATKRQGNSNQPQHF	NA	TRBV19	TRBD1	TRBJ1-5
TGTGCCAGTAGTATCCCGGACAGGGGTGGCTACACCTTC	CASSIPDRGGYTF	NA	TRBV19	TRBD1	TRBJ1-2
TGTGCCAGCAGTTTTGGGGAGGGTGGCTACACCTTC	CASSFGEGGYTF	NA	TRBV12-3/TRBV12-4	NA	TRBJ1-2
TGCAGCTGCCTCGGCGCGGGCGAAAAACTGTTTTTT	CSCLGAGEKLFF	NA	TRBV29-1	NA	TRBJ1-4
TGCGCCAGCAAGATAGCGGGGGGGCGGGTGGAGACCCAGTACTTC	CASKIAGGRVETQYF	once	TRBV10-2	TRBD2	TRBJ2-5
TGTGCCACCAATCGTCGACAGCTCTATGGCTACACCTTC	CATNRRQLYGYTF	NA	TRBV7-2	NA	TRBJ1-2
TGCGCCAGCAGTGAGTTTCAGGTCTATAATTCACCCCTCCACTTT	CASSEFQVYNSPLHF	NA	TRBV10-2	NA	TRBJ1-6
TGTGCCACCGGGACAGAGGAATTCTACGAGCAGTACTTC	CATGTEEFYEQYF	NA	TRBV10-3	TRBD1	TRBJ2-7
TGCGCCAGCAGTAAGGCTAGCGGGGGGCTTCAAGAGACCCAGTACTTC	CASSKASGGLQETQYF	NA	TRBV5-1	TRBD2	TRBJ2-5
TGTGCCAGCAGCTTGGCGGGAGGGAAAAACAATGAGCAGTTCTTC	CASSLAGGKNNEQFF	NA	TRBV5-4	TRBD2	TRBJ2-1
TGTGCCAGTAGTATAGTTGGACCGGGACAGGGGGCGAGTTCCCATGGCTACACCTTC	CASSIVGPGQGASSHGYTF	NA	TRBV19	TRBD1	TRBJ1-2
TGTGCCAGTAGTATCGACAGGGGGCATAAAGGCTACACCTTC	CASSIDRGHKGYTF	NA	TRBV19	TRBD1	TRBJ1-2
TGTGCCAGCAGGGGGACAGGGAACTTAAACTATGGCTACACCTTC	CASRGTGNLNYGYTF	once	TRBV27	TRBD1	TRBJ1-2
TGTGCCAGCAGCTTAGGAGGCACGTCCACCTACGAGCAGTACTTC	CASSLGGTSTYEQYF	once	TRBV7-8	NA	TRBJ2-7
TGCAGCGTTCTCACGGGACAGTACTATGGCTACACCTTC	CSVLTGQYYGYTF	NA	TRBV29-1	TRBD1	TRBJ1-2
TGTGCCAGCAGCCCTGGCCCCCTTACCTACGAGCAGTACTTC	CASSPGPLTYEQYF	NA	TRBV4-2	NA	TRBJ2-7
TGCGCCAGCAGCAGGGACAGGTCCTACGGGCAGTACTTC	CASSRDRSYGQYF	NA	TRBV5-1	TRBD1	TRBJ2-7
TGTGCCAGCAGTTACGGGCTGGCCGTTTCTAGCACAGATACGCAGTATTTT	CASSYGLAVSSTDTQYF	NA	TRBV6-2/TRBV6-3	NA	TRBJ2-3